Each of the 26 T cell receptor beta chains below was sequenced from the same sample in a study of technical replicates of blood from a few donors. Method: immunoSEQ multiplex PCR; TCRdb's copy keeps in-frame clones and lacks some. The profile shows more than 65,000 clones, approximately 93% of them singletons. The source material was T cells isolated from PBMCs. The receptors come from a human donor in good health.

V and J are TRBV11-2 and TRBJ2-7, with 7 bases identical to TRBD1. V shed 5 bases, J shed 3 bases, and the junction held 4 bases outside the gene matches. CDR1 is SGHAT and CDR2 is FQNNGV in the germline V gene. The CDR3 length is 13 residues. The DNA for the CDR3 is TGTGCCAGCAGCGTGGACAGGTACTACGAGCAGTACTTC. Translating gives CASSVDRYYEQYF.

This chain joins TRBV7-6 and TRBJ1-2; D not resolved. CDR1 and CDR2 (germline): SGHVS, FNYEAQ. This CDR3 has 13 amino acids. The V end was cut by 5 bases, the J end by 0 bases, with 7 bases between. This chain's CDR3 is CASSLFPNYGYTF. CDR3 coding DNA: TGTGCCAGCAGCCTGTTTCCTAACTATGGCTACACCTTC.

The J gene is TRBJ2-1, the V gene TRBV7-2; tentatively, D is TRBD2 (6 bases). There are 15 residues in the CDR3. The germline V and J ends were trimmed by 8 bases and 0 bases, with 14 bases remaining between them. The germline CDR1 and CDR2 sequences are SGHTA and FQGNSA. CDR3 in DNA: TGTGCCAGCGGATTAGCGGAGAGCTCCTACAATGAGCAGTTCTTC. As protein: CASGLAESSYNEQFF.

The rearrangement links TRBV19 to TRBJ1-1; D not resolved. CDR3 length: 15 amino acids. From germline, CDR1 is LNHDA and CDR2 SQIVND (reference sequence). This chain's CDR3 is CASSNGEVFWTEAFF. Here the CDR3 DNA reads TGTGCTTCAAGTAATGGGGAGGTGTTTTGGACTGAAGCTTTCTTT.

This chain links TRBV7-8 with TRBJ1-2; no reliable D call. With 1 base removed from V and 4 bases from J, the gap between germline ends came to 13 bases. The V gene's germline CDR1 is SGHVS and CDR2 FQNEAQ. The CDR3 totals 15 residues. CDR3: CASSLGPGWSYGYTF. In nucleotides, the CDR3 is TGTGCCAGCAGCTTAGGACCGGGATGGAGCTATGGCTACACCTTC.

The V call is TRBV10-3, the J call TRBJ1-1; no clear D gene. CDR1 ENHRY and CDR2 SYGVKD come from the germline V gene. CDR3 length equals 14 residues. Trimming took 4 bases from V and 0 from J, leaving 9 bases between them. The CDR3 here is CAISAFPVNTEAFF. The CDR3 bases are TGTGCCATCAGTGCGTTTCCGGTGAACACTGAAGCTTTCTTT.

This clone turned up a few times. V gene TRBV6-5 combines with J gene TRBJ2-7, with 11 bases identical to TRBD2. The CDR3 contains 16 residues. Germline-derived CDR1 and CDR2 are MNHEY and SVGAGI. Trimming removed 6 bases from V and 0 bases from J; junction bases left unmatched: 7. In nucleotides, the CDR3 is TGTGCCAGCAGGTACGGGACTAGCGGCAGCTCCTACGAGCAGTACTTC. Amino acids: CASRYGTSGSSYEQYF.

The rearrangement links TRBV2 to TRBJ1-2; D is possibly TRBD1 (5 bases). Looked up from germline, CDR1 is SNHLY and CDR2 is FYNNEI. V shed 6 bases and J shed 1 base, with 12 bases lying between them. CDR3 length: 14 residues. CDR3 loop: CASRRGGDNYGYTF. The CDR3 bases are TGTGCCAGCAGGCGGGGGGGGGATAACTATGGCTACACCTTC.

V is TRBV19 and J is TRBJ2-2; D gene uncertain. CDR3 size: 14 residues. CDR1 and CDR2 (germline): LNHDA, SQIVND (reference sequence). V was pared by 2 bases and J by 6 bases, with 10 bases between. The CDR3: CASSIYSIPGELFF. As DNA, the CDR3 is TGTGCCAGTAGTATATACAGTATCCCCGGGGAGCTGTTTTTT.

The V and J genes are TRBV11-2 and TRBJ2-7, with TRBD2 matching over 7 bases. V lost 1 base to trimming and J lost 1 base; unmatched junction nucleotides: 4. This CDR3 is 15 amino acids long. Germline V gives CDR1 SGHAT, CDR2 FQNNGV. The CDR3 loop is CASSLVASGSYEQYF. In DNA, the CDR3 is TGTGCCAGCAGCTTAGTAGCTAGCGGATCCTACGAGCAGTACTTC. The full variable domain, rest sourced from reference TRBV11-2 and TRBJ2-7, is EAGVAQSPRYKIIEKRQSVAFWCNPISGHATLYWYQQILGQGPKLLIQFQNNGVVDDSQLPKDRFSAERLKGVDSTLKIQPAKLEDSAVYLCASSLVASGSYEQYFGPGTRLTVT.

The rearrangement joins TRBV6-1 to TRBJ1-1, with D tentatively TRBD1 (5 bases). The CDR3 length is 12 residues. V lost 6 bases and J lost 4, with 9 bases in between. Germline CDR1 is MNHNS and CDR2 is SASEGT. The CDR3 loop is CASRSGITEAFF. CDR3 in DNA: TGTGCCAGCAGATCAGGGATCACTGAAGCTTTCTTT.

This rearrangement joins TRBV4-1 to TRBJ2-1; D is possibly TRBD1 (5 bases). From germline, CDR1 is MGHRA and CDR2 YSYEKL. The CDR3 totals 15 residues. V was trimmed by 0 bases and J by 1 base, leaving 7 bases between them. The CDR3 nucleotides read TGCGCCAGCAGCCAAGACAGGACATCCTACAATGAGCAGTTCTTC. This gives the protein CASSQDRTSYNEQFF.

The V and J genes are TRBV7-2 and TRBJ1-1, with D unresolved. V was shortened by 8 bases and J by 1 base, with 8 bases between the two germline ends. The germline gives CDR1 SGHTA, CDR2 FQGNSA. The CDR3 has 12 residues. CDR3 bases: TGTGCCAGCTGGCGGAGGAACACTGAAGCTTTCTTT. Protein sequence: CASWRRNTEAFF.

The rearrangement uses TRBV2 and TRBJ1-3; D possibly corresponds to TRBD1 (6 bases). Germline V gene data show CDR1 as SNHLY and CDR2 as FYNNEI. V lost 4 bases, J lost 4 bases, and 11 bases lay in between. The CDR3 length is 14 residues. DNA of the CDR3: TGTGCCAGCAGTGCTGAAGGGACAGGAAACACCATATATTTT. This encodes CASSAEGTGNTIYF.

The chain recombines TRBV19 with TRBJ2-1; TRBD2 is a possible D gene (5 bases). Deletions cut 7 bases from V and 6 bases from J, with 22 bases between. Germline V gene data show CDR1 as LNHDA and CDR2 as SQIVND (reference sequence). CDR3 length equals 16 residues. The CDR3 DNA is TGTGCCAGTACGGGAAACATGGGTGCAGAGGGCAATGAGCAGTTCTTC. This translates into CASTGNMGAEGNEQFF.

This chain links TRBV27 with TRBJ2-7, with D uncertain. The V gene lost 2 bases and the J gene lost 3 bases, with 14 bases spanning the gap. The CDR3 spans 15 residues. Looked up from germline, CDR1 is MNHEY and CDR2 is SMNVEV (reference sequence). The DNA for the CDR3 is TGTGCCAGCAGTTTAATCCCCACTCTTATCTACGAGCAGTACTTC. Encoded protein: CASSLIPTLIYEQYF.

This clone was counted only a few times. The chain has TRBV29-1 and TRBJ2-1; TRBD1 aligns across 7 bases. The CDR3 totals 14 residues. Germline trimming cut 4 bases from V and 2 bases from J; bases unmatched to any gene: 5. Germline V gene sequence: CDR1 SQVTM, CDR2 ANQGSEA. CDR3 amino acids: CSVARGGPYNEQFF. Written as DNA, the CDR3 is TGCAGCGTTGCAAGAGGGGGCCCCTACAATGAGCAGTTCTTC.

In this sample, this clone turned up once. V and J are TRBV7-2 and TRBJ1-5; 10 bases are shared with TRBD1. The germline gives CDR1 SGHTA, CDR2 FQGNSA. CDR3 size: 15 residues. Trimming removed 5 bases from V and 6 bases from J; junction bases left unmatched: 7. CDR3 bases: TGTGCCAGCAGCCCGGGACAGGGGAAGGGTCAGCCCCAGCATTTT. Protein: CASSPGQGKGQPQHF.

The CDR3 is CASSYRGEQFF. The CDR3 nucleotides read TGTGCCAGCAGTTACAGGGGTGAGCAGTTCTTC. The chain uses TRBV6-5 and TRBJ2-1; D is possibly TRBD1 (5 bases). The CDR3 loop spans 11 amino acids. Germline CDR1 MNHEY, CDR2 SVGAGI. The V end lost 2 bases, the J end lost 9 bases, and 5 bases lay between the germline ends.

The J gene is TRBJ2-5, the V gene TRBV5-6; maybe TRBD1 (5 bases). V was trimmed by 7 bases and J by 6 bases, leaving 16 bases between them. Germline lookup yields CDR1 SGHDT and CDR2 YYEEEE. The CDR3 is made up of 13 amino acids. The CDR3 nucleotides are TGTGCCAGCGGGTGGGGCAGGGAAAAGACCCAGTACTTC. It yields the protein CASGWGREKTQYF.

The genes are TRBV27 and TRBJ2-1, with 11 bases lining up with TRBD2. From germline, CDR1 is MNHEY and CDR2 SMNVEV (reference sequence). J gave up 9 bases and V 2 bases, and 6 bases lay outside the gene matches. The CDR3 has 15 residues. The CDR3 region has the DNA TGTGCCAGCAGTTTAGTTAGCGGGAGGGCCTCTGAGCAGTTCTTC. This gives the protein CASSLVSGRASEQFF.

The chain uses TRBV28 and TRBJ1-1, with 7 bases matching TRBD1. J lost 1 base, V lost 2 bases, and 4 bases had no gene match. Germline assignment: CDR1 MDHEN and CDR2 SYDVKM. This CDR3 has 15 residues. The CDR3 bases are TGTGCCAGCAGTTTACCCGACAGGGAGAACACTGAAGCTTTCTTT. Translating gives CASSLPDRENTEAFF.

The genes are TRBV19 and TRBJ1-2; 7 nucleotides align to TRBD1. The J segment lost 3 bases and the V segment lost 1 base, leaving 2 bases of the junction unmatched. Germline V gene sequence: CDR1 LNHDA, CDR2 SQIVND (reference sequence). The CDR3 is 14 amino acids. The CDR3 region is CASSIGDRDYGYTF. The CDR3 region has the DNA TGTGCCAGTAGTATAGGGGACAGAGACTATGGCTACACCTTC.

The chain joins TRBV11-2 to TRBJ2-7; D remains unclear. The V gene lost 3 bases and the J gene lost 7 bases, with 13 bases spanning the gap. This CDR3 region has 13 residues. Germline CDR1 is SGHAT and CDR2 is FQNNGV. The CDR3, as DNA: TGTGCCAGCAGCTTGACAACCCCAGGAGAGCAGTACTTC. It is translated as CASSLTTPGEQYF.

The chain employs TRBV6-1 and TRBJ2-2; D remains unclear. V was pared by 4 bases and J by 1 base, with 4 bases between. The germline V gene encodes CDR1 MNHNS and CDR2 SASEGT. The CDR3 covers 13 residues. The CDR3 DNA sequence: TGTGCCAGCAGTGGTCAGAACACCGGGGAGCTGTTTTTT. It encodes CASSGQNTGELFF.

The chain recombines TRBV20-1 with TRBJ1-1, with D maybe TRBD1 (6 bases). Germline CDR1 is DFQATT and CDR2 is SNEGSKA (reference sequence). The CDR3 is made up of 11 amino acids. With 3 bases removed from V and 10 bases from J, the gap between germline ends came to 12 bases. CDR3 bases: TGCAGTGCTAGGGTCAGGGGCCCAGCTTTCTTT. This codes for CSARVRGPAFF.